The 6 T cell receptor beta chains listed next were all sequenced from one sample in a study of blood T cells in healthy people across ages. A sample-barcoded 5' primer and a J-beta primer mix were used in a second PCR of about 7 to 11 cycles. TCRdb recomputed calls from the 5' RACE reads with MiXCR, one row per CDR3 protein. In the table there are roughly 1,100,000 distinct CDR3 sequences, roughly a quarter of which are singletons. In addition, the sample was reused for a study of T cells of mothers and their children.

The material sequenced was blood. The receptors were sampled from a girl aged 2 to 9 in good health.

As to this clonotype: One end of the junction is discordant with germline, which a read error may explain. The chain carries TRBV5-6 and TRBJ2-5; D may correspond to TRBD1 or TRBD2 (5 bases each). Germline V gene lookup returns CDR1 SGHDT and CDR2 YYEEEE. The CDR3 loop spans 13 amino acids. The CDR3 protein is CASSLGGAETQCF. CDR3 coding DNA: TGTGCCAGCAGCTTGGGAGGGGCAGAGACCCAGTGCTTC. The full variable domain, its missing parts supplied by reference TRBV5-6 and TRBJ2-5, is DAGVTQSPTHLIKTRGQQVTLRCSPKSGHDTVSWYQQALGQGPQFIFQYYEEEERQRGNFPDRFSGHQFPNYSSELNVNALLLGDSALYLCASSLGGAETQCFGPGTRLLVL.

The J gene is TRBJ2-5, the V gene TRBV29-1; D unresolved. V was pared by 4 bases and J by 7 bases, with 13 bases between. Germline V lookup: CDR1 SQVTM, CDR2 ANQGSEA. The CDR3 loop spans 12 amino acids. The CDR3 spells CSVALEGWTQYF. The CDR3 bases are TGCAGCGTTGCCTTGGAAGGTTGGACCCAGTACTTC.

This sequence joins TRBV25-1 and TRBJ1-1; a possible D gene is TRBD1 (6 bases). Trimming cost V 1 base and J 6 bases, with 12 bases left between them. CDR1 and CDR2 (germline): MGHDK, SYGVNS. The CDR3 is made up of 14 amino acids. The CDR3 reads CASSEWGRRAEAFF. The CDR3 DNA follows: TGTGCCAGCAGTGAATGGGGGCGGAGAGCTGAAGCTTTCTTT. Full variable domain (rest looked up from reference TRBV25-1 and TRBJ1-1): EADIYQTPRYLVIGTGKKITLECSQTMGHDKMYWYQQDPGMELHLIHYSYGVNSTEKGDLSSESTVSRIRTEHFPLTLESARPSHTSQYLCASSEWGRRAEAFFGQGTRLTVV.

This clonotype was seen a handful of times. The chain is built from TRBV5-1 and TRBJ2-3, with TRBD2 identical over 9 bases. The CDR3 totals 17 residues. With 0 bases clipped from V and 2 bases from J, the junction kept 7 bases outside the gene matches. Looked up from germline, CDR1 is SGHRS and CDR2 is YFSETQ. The CDR3, as DNA: TGCGCCAGCAGCTTGGATCCTAGCGGGGACCCCACAGATACGCAGTATTTT. This sequence encodes CASSLDPSGDPTDTQYF.

V usage is TRBV7-2 and J usage is TRBJ2-5; the match to TRBD2 covers 13 bases. CDR3 length equals 16 residues. V lost 1 base, J lost 5 bases, and 4 bases stayed unmatched. Germline V gene lookup returns CDR1 SGHTA and CDR2 FQGNSA. This CDR3 reads CASSLGGLAGVETQYF. In DNA, the CDR3 is TGTGCCAGCAGCTTAGGAGGACTAGCGGGGGTGGAGACCCAGTACTTC.

The J gene is TRBJ2-7, the V gene TRBV7-9; possibly TRBD1 for D (6 bases). V was trimmed by 8 bases and J by 0 bases, leaving 11 bases between them. Germline V gene sequence: CDR1 SEHNR, CDR2 FQNEAQ (reference sequence). This CDR3 is 13 amino acids long. The CDR3 DNA is TGTGCCAGCGGGGACACCACCTCCTACGAGCAGTACTTC. This sequence encodes CASGDTTSYEQYF. The complete variable domain, with remaining parts taken from reference TRBV7-9 and TRBJ2-7, reads DTGVSQNPRHKITKRGQNVTFRCDPISEHNRLYWYRQTLGQGPEFLTYFQNEAQLEKSRLLSDRFSAERPKGSFSTLEIQRTEQGDSAMYLCASGDTTSYEQYFGPGTRLTVT.